This T cell receptor (beta chain) originates from a study of T cell responses to AZD1222 COVID-19 vaccine. The ends were cut back, 3 bases at V and 5 bases at J, with 8 bases in the middle. The CDR3 contains 13 residues. Germline CDR1 is MDHEN and CDR2 is SYDVKM. Concerning this clone itself: Its specificity is unknown.

Broader study findings: Repertoires were sampled only after the peak T cell response. Spike was spanned by vaccine-associated CD4 TCRs, with dominance at 160-218 and 743-854. The study found Spike-specific TCR breadth and depth rose after two AZD1222 doses.

Clones were sequenced by immunoSEQ multiplex PCR, and TCRdb holds only the in-frame ones, with some missing. The repertoire holds approximately 80,000 clones, with 90% as singletons. This chain links TRBV28 with TRBJ2-1; D remains unclear. This receptor was identified in an adult in good health. The starting material was peripheral blood, obtained on day 0 of AZD1222 vaccination. The CDR3 loop reads CASSFTINNEQFF. The DNA for the CDR3 is TGTGCCAGCAGTTTCACGATCAACAATGAGCAGTTCTTC.